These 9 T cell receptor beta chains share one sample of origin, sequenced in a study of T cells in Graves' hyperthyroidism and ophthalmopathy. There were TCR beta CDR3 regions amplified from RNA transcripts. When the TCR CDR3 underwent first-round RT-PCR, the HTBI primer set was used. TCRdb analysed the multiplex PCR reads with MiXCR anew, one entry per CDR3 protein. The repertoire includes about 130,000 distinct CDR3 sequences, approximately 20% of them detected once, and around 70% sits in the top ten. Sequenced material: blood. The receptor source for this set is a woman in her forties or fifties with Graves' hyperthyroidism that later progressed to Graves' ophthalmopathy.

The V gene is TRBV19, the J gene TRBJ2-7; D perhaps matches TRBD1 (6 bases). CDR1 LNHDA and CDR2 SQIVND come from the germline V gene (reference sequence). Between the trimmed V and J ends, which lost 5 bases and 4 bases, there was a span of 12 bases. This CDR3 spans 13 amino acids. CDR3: CASSSTGMYEQYF. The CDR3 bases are TGTGCCAGTAGTTCCACAGGGATGTACGAGCAGTACTTC. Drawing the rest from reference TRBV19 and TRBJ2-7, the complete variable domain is DGGITQSPKYLFRKEGQNVTLSCEQNLNHDAMYWYRQDPGQGLRLIYYSQIVNDFQKGDIAEGYSVSREKKESFPLTVTSAQKNPTAFYLCASSSTGMYEQYFGPGTRLTVT.

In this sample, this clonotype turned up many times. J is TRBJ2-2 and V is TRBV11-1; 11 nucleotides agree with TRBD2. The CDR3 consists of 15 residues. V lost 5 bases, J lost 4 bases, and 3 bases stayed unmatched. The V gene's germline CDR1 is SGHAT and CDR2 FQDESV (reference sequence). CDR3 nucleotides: TGTGCCAGCAGCCTCACTAGCGGGAGCACCGGGGAGCTGTTTTTT. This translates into CASSLTSGSTGELFF. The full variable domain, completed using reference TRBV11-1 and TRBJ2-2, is EAEVAQSPRYKITEKSQAVAFWCDPISGHATLYWYRQILGQGPELLVQFQDESVVDDSQLPKDRFSAERLKGVDSTLKIQPAELGDSAMYLCASSLTSGSTGELFFGEGSRLTVL.

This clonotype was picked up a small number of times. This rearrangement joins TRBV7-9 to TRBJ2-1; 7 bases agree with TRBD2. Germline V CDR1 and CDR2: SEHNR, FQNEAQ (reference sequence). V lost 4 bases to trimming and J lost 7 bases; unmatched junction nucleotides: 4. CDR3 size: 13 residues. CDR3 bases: TGTGCCAGCAGCTGGCTCGGGGGGAATGAGCAGTTCTTC. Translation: CASSWLGGNEQFF.

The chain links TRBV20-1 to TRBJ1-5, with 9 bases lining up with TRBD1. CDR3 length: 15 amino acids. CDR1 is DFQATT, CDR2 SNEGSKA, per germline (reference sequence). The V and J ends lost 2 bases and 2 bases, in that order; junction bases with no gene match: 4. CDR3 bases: TGCAGTGCTAGAAAACAGGGGGCTGGCAATCAGCCCCAGCATTTT. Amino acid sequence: CSARKQGAGNQPQHF.

As DNA, the CDR3 is TGTGCCAGCAGCCCAAATGGACAGGGTCGATACGAGCAGTACTTC. Translation gives CASSPNGQGRYEQYF. The chain joins TRBV28 to TRBJ2-7; 8 bases are shared with TRBD1. Germline-derived CDR1 and CDR2 are MDHEN and SYDVKM. The CDR3 covers 15 residues. The V gene end was trimmed by 6 bases and the J gene end by 4 bases; junction bases not matched to a gene: 11.

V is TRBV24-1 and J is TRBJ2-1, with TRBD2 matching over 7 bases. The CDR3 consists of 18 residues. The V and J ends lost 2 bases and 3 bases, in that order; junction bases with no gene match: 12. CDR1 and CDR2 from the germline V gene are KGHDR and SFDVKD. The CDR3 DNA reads TGTGCCACCAGTGATTCGGTTAGGAGGGAGGGCCTCTACAATGAGCAGTTCTTC. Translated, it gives CATSDSVRREGLYNEQFF.

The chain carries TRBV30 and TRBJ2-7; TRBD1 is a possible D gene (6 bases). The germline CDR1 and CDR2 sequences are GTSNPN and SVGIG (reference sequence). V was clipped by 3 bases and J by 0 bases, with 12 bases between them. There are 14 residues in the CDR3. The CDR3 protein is CAWRDSLNSYEQYF. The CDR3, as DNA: TGTGCCTGGAGGGACAGCCTGAACTCCTACGAGCAGTACTTC.

The CDR3: CSAKRDTSSYNEQFF. DNA of the CDR3: TGCAGTGCTAAACGGGACACTAGCTCCTACAATGAGCAGTTCTTC. This chain joins TRBV20-1 and TRBJ2-1; D may be TRBD1 (6 bases). The CDR3 totals 15 residues. Trimming left V 4 bases short and J 0 bases short, with 13 bases between. Looked up from germline, CDR1 is DFQATT and CDR2 is SNEGSKA (reference sequence).

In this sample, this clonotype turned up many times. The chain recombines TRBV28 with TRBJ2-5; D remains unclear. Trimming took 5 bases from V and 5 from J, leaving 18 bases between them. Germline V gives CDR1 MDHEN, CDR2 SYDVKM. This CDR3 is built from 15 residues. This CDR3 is CASSTPGPAPETQYF. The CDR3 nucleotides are TGTGCCAGCAGTACTCCGGGTCCTGCCCCCGAGACCCAGTACTTC.